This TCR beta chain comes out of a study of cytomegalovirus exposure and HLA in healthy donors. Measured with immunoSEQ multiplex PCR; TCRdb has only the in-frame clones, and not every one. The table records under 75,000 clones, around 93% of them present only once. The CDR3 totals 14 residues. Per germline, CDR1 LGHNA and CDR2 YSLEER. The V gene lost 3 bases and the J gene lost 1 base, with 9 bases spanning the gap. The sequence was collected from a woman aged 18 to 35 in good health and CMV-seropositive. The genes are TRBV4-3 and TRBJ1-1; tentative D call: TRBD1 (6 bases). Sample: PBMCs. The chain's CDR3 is CASSQDRRNTEAFF. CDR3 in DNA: TGCGCCAGCAGCCAGGACAGACGGAACACTGAAGCTTTCTTT.